This passage covers 29 T cell receptor beta chains from one sample sequenced in a study of T cells in localized non-small cell lung cancer. Sequencing was performed with immunoSEQ multiplex PCR; in TCRdb, only in-frame clones are kept and a portion is missing. The table includes tens of thousands of clones, more than 75% detected once. The sample here was peripheral blood, taken before any cancer treatment. Source of these receptors: a female donor at least 60 years old with stage I lung adenocarcinoma.

V gene TRBV7-9 combines with J gene TRBJ1-2; TRBD1 aligns across 10 bases. The CDR3 contains 18 residues. Per the germline V gene, CDR1 is SEHNR and CDR2 is FQNEAQ (reference sequence). The J segment lost 6 bases and the V segment lost 4 bases, leaving 17 bases of the junction unmatched. The CDR3 DNA is TGTGCCAGCAGCTCTAAAAACCCGGGACAGGGGACGGAGCATGGCTACACCTTC. It yields the protein CASSSKNPGQGTEHGYTF.

The chain is built from TRBV7-8 and TRBJ2-7, with 13 nucleotides matching TRBD2. CDR1 and CDR2 (germline): SGHVS, FQNEAQ. The length of the CDR3 is 15 residues. The V and J ends lost 6 bases and 2 bases, in that order; junction bases with no gene match: 4. The CDR3 here is CASRPGTSGAYEQYF. The CDR3 coding sequence is TGTGCCAGCAGACCCGGGACTAGCGGGGCCTACGAGCAGTACTTC.

The V gene is TRBV10-3, the J gene TRBJ2-2, with 9 bases matching TRBD1. Trimming at V came to 8 bases and at J to 6 bases, leaving 7 bases not matched to a gene. Germline CDR1 reads ENHRY; CDR2 reads SYGVKD. CDR3 length: 14 residues. CDR3 sequence (DNA): TGTGCCATCGGCGGGACAGGGTCTGCCGGGGAGCTGTTTTTT. The encoded protein is CAIGGTGSAGELFF.

This clone was seen a few times. This chain links TRBV7-2 with TRBJ2-5, with 7 bases fitting TRBD2. The J segment lost 2 bases and the V segment lost 4 bases, leaving 10 bases of the junction unmatched. CDR3 size: 16 residues. Per the germline V gene, CDR1 is SGHTA and CDR2 is FQGNSA. CDR3: CASSSRVAGVQETQYF. CDR3 in DNA: TGTGCCAGCAGCTCGCGGGTGGCGGGGGTACAAGAGACCCAGTACTTC.

The chain links TRBV19 to TRBJ1-2; 7 bases map to TRBD1. Trimming cost V 3 bases and J 5 bases; bases outside gene matches: 3. This CDR3 region has 13 residues. CDR1 and CDR2 (germline): LNHDA, SQIVND (reference sequence). CDR3 nucleotides: TGTGCCAGTAGTATCCTGACAGGGTATGGCTACACCTTC. Its translation is CASSILTGYGYTF.

The rearrangement links TRBV5-5 to TRBJ2-7; TRBD2 agrees at 11 bases. From germline, CDR1 is SGHKS and CDR2 YYEKEE (reference sequence). CDR3 length: 13 amino acids. V dropped 4 bases and J dropped 7; count of bases not matched to a gene: 4. The CDR3 bases are TGTGCCAGCAGCACGAGACTAGCGGGAGAGCAGTACTTC. It translates to CASSTRLAGEQYF.

The chain links TRBV7-9 to TRBJ1-3; tentatively, D is TRBD1 (6 bases). V lost 5 bases and J 0 bases, leaving 11 bases between the germline ends. The CDR3 is 15 residues long. Germline CDR1 and CDR2: SEHNR and FQNEAQ (reference sequence). The CDR3: CASSENRASGNTIYF. CDR3 in DNA: TGTGCCAGCAGCGAAAACAGGGCCTCTGGAAACACCATATATTTT.

This chain uses TRBV7-9 with TRBJ1-5; 8 positions agree with TRBD1. CDR3 length: 15 amino acids. Germline CDR1 is SEHNR and CDR2 is FQNEAQ (reference sequence). The trim removed 4 bases at V and 1 base at J, leaving 3 bases unmatched. In DNA, the CDR3 is TGTGCCAGCAGCTCAGGACAGGGAAGCAATCAGCCCCAGCATTTT. This encodes CASSSGQGSNQPQHF.

This rearrangement joins TRBV6-1 to TRBJ2-7, with 9 bases matching TRBD1. The CDR3 is 14 amino acids. CDR1 and CDR2 (germline): MNHNS, SASEGT. After removal of 4 bases from V and 2 bases from J, the junction contained 3 bases not matched to a gene. This CDR3 reads CASSVRDRAYEQYF. Written as DNA, the CDR3 is TGTGCCAGCAGTGTCCGGGACAGGGCCTACGAGCAGTACTTC.

The V and J genes are TRBV5-6 and TRBJ2-3; 9 nucleotides agree with TRBD2. Trimming took 6 bases from V and 1 from J; bases not matched to a gene: 9. In germline, CDR1 is SGHDT, CDR2 YYEEEE. This CDR3 region has 16 residues. This CDR3 reads CASILRGGSGTDTQYF. CDR3 in DNA: TGTGCCAGCATCCTGCGGGGGGGCTCCGGCACAGATACGCAGTATTTT.

The chain has TRBV30 and TRBJ1-4; no firm D call. This CDR3 has 14 residues. V lost 4 bases and J lost 7, with 16 bases in between. From germline, CDR1 is GTSNPN and CDR2 SVGIG (reference sequence). CDR3 DNA sequence: TGTGCCTGGATGGCCGGGGTTGCCAGTGAAAAACTGTTTTTT. Amino acid sequence: CAWMAGVASEKLFF. Filled out from reference TRBV30 and TRBJ1-4, the complete variable domain reads SQTIHQWPATLVQPVGSPLSLECTVEGTSNPNLYWYRQAAGRGLQLLFYSVGIGQISSEVPQNLSASRPQDRQFILSSKKLLLSDSGFYLCAWMAGVASEKLFFGSGTQLSVL.

The chain combines TRBV19 with TRBJ1-1; D is possibly TRBD1 (5 bases). This CDR3 contains 15 residues. V was pared by 4 bases and J by 3 bases, with 15 bases between. Germline V CDR1 and CDR2: LNHDA, SQIVND (reference sequence). The CDR3: CASSTPGRWHTEAFF. In DNA form, the CDR3 reads TGTGCCAGTAGTACTCCAGGGAGATGGCACACTGAAGCTTTCTTT.

This sequence joins TRBV7-2 and TRBJ1-1, with 7 bases matching TRBD1. CDR3 length: 14 amino acids. With V trimmed by 5 bases and J by 5 bases, 8 bases remained unmatched. Germline lookup yields CDR1 SGHTA and CDR2 FQGNSA. DNA for the CDR3: TGTGCCAGCAGCCGACAACAGGGGCAAACTGAAGCTTTCTTT. It encodes CASSRQQGQTEAFF.

The V and J genes are TRBV5-1 and TRBJ2-3; D is perhaps TRBD1 or TRBD2 (5 bases each). The CDR3 loop spans 16 amino acids. CDR1 SGHRS and CDR2 YFSETQ come from the germline V gene. Trimming cost V 3 bases and J 2 bases, with 16 bases left between them. CDR3 in amino acids: CASSSRGSYFTDTQYF. The CDR3 bases are TGCGCCAGCAGCTCCCGGGGCTCGTATTTCACAGATACGCAGTATTTT.

V and J are TRBV28 and TRBJ1-2, with D perhaps matching TRBD1 (5 bases). CDR1 is MDHEN and CDR2 is SYDVKM in the germline V gene. Trimming took off 2 bases at V and 4 bases at J, with 14 bases between the two ends. CDR3 length: 15 amino acids. DNA for the CDR3: TGTGCCAGCAGTTTAAACCCCTCGGGGGGCTATGGCTACACCTTC. The encoded protein is CASSLNPSGGYGYTF.

This chain joins TRBV19 and TRBJ2-1, with TRBD2 identical over 16 bases. The trim removed 3 bases at V and 9 bases at J, leaving 11 bases unmatched. Germline CDR1 is LNHDA and CDR2 is SQIVND (reference sequence). This CDR3 region has 18 residues. CDR3 sequence reads: CASSMMGLAGGPRVEQFF. Here the CDR3 DNA reads TGTGCCAGTAGTATGATGGGACTAGCGGGAGGGCCCAGAGTTGAGCAGTTCTTC.

The chain has TRBV5-1 and TRBJ2-2, with 8 bases lining up with TRBD2. This CDR3 comprises 15 residues. V dropped 4 bases and J dropped 4; count of bases not matched to a gene: 6. Germline CDR1 reads SGHRS; CDR2 reads YFSETQ. The CDR3 loop reads CASSPLAGPTGELFF. In DNA, the CDR3 is TGCGCCAGCAGCCCCTTAGCGGGGCCCACCGGGGAGCTGTTTTTT. The full variable domain, its missing parts supplied by reference TRBV5-1 and TRBJ2-2, is KAGVTQTPRYLIKTRGQQVTLSCSPISGHRSVSWYQQTPGQGLQFLFEYFSETQRNKGNFPGRFSGRQFSNSRSEMNVSTLELGDSALYLCASSPLAGPTGELFFGEGSRLTVL.

The chain links TRBV7-6 to TRBJ1-1; D remains ambiguous. Trimming pared 5 bases from V and 1 base from J, leaving 8 bases between. CDR3 length: 13 amino acids. The germline V gene encodes CDR1 SGHVS and CDR2 FNYEAQ. CDR3 in amino acids: CASSPDGNTEAFF. Written as DNA, the CDR3 is TGTGCCAGCAGCCCGGACGGGAACACTGAAGCTTTCTTT. Filled out from reference TRBV7-6 and TRBJ1-1, the complete variable domain reads GAGVSQSPRYKVTKRGQDVALRCDPISGHVSLYWYRQALGQGPEFLTYFNYEAQQDKSGLPNDRFSAERPEGSISTLTIQRTEQRDSAMYRCASSPDGNTEAFFGQGTRLTVV.

The chain uses TRBV6-1 and TRBJ1-5; TRBD1 agrees at 9 bases. CDR3 size: 13 residues. Per the germline V gene, CDR1 is MNHNS and CDR2 is SASEGT. Germline trimming cut 4 bases from V and 5 bases from J; bases unmatched to any gene: 0. In DNA, the CDR3 is TGTGCCAGCAGTGGGGACAGGGATCAGCCCCAGCATTTT. This encodes CASSGDRDQPQHF.

CDR3 nucleotides: TGTGCCAGCACCTCACAGGGGAATGGCTACACCTTC. This encodes CASTSQGNGYTF. The chain has TRBV28 and TRBJ1-2; 7 nucleotides line up with TRBD1. CDR3 length: 12 residues. Germline trimming cut 7 bases from V and 6 bases from J; bases unmatched to any gene: 5. CDR1 and CDR2 (germline): MDHEN, SYDVKM.

The chain couples TRBV5-1 to TRBJ1-3; TRBD1 is a possible D gene (5 bases). Deletions cut 0 bases from V and 0 bases from J, with 7 bases between. Germline CDR1 SGHRS, CDR2 YFSETQ. CDR3 length: 15 amino acids. This CDR3 is CASSLAGSSGNTIYF. CDR3 in DNA: TGCGCCAGCAGCTTGGCAGGGAGCTCTGGAAACACCATATATTTT.

The chain is built from TRBV7-8 and TRBJ2-5; no clear D gene. CDR1 is SGHVS, CDR2 FQNEAQ, per germline. This CDR3 region has 14 residues. V dropped 2 bases and J dropped 1 base, with 8 bases sitting between them. The CDR3 coding sequence is TGTGCCAGCAGCTTATTGAGGCGCCAAGAGACCCAGTACTTC. Amino acids: CASSLLRRQETQYF.

The CDR3 here is CASSLAGQREKYF. The CDR3, as DNA: TGCGCCAGCAGCTTGGCCGGGCAGCGCGAAAAGTACTTC. This chain joins TRBV5-1 and TRBJ2-7; D is undetermined. Germline loops: CDR1 SGHRS, CDR2 YFSETQ. Trimming shortened V by 0 bases and J by 11 bases, and 15 bases separated the two germline ends. The CDR3 has 13 residues.

CDR3 sequence (DNA): TGTGCCAGCAGCGAACAGGGTGGGGGCTACAATGAGCAGTTCTTC. Translation: CASSEQGGGYNEQFF. J is TRBJ2-1 and V is TRBV9; D perhaps matches TRBD1 (6 bases). In germline, CDR1 is SGDLS, CDR2 YYNGEE. The CDR3 sequence is 15 residues long. The V end lost 3 bases, the J end lost 3 bases, and 13 bases lay between the germline ends.

This chain uses TRBV13 with TRBJ1-2, with TRBD1 identical over 8 bases. V trimming: 4 bases; J trimming: 2 bases; junction bases outside the gene matches: 3. Germline CDR1 and CDR2: PRHDT and FYEKMQ (reference sequence). The CDR3 extends over 14 amino acids. The CDR3 region is CASSSGQGNYGYTF. CDR3 nucleotide sequence: TGTGCCAGCAGCTCTGGACAGGGCAACTATGGCTACACCTTC.

The V and J genes are TRBV5-1 and TRBJ2-5; 10 nucleotides agree with TRBD1. Looked up from germline, CDR1 is SGHRS and CDR2 is YFSETQ. The CDR3 totals 15 residues. Trimming took 6 bases from V and 2 from J; bases not matched to a gene: 7. DNA for the CDR3: TGCGCCAGCACCCGAGGGACAGGGGTACAAGAGACCCAGTACTTC. It translates to CASTRGTGVQETQYF.

This clone has a single count. A much more abundant neighbour one base away suggests this may be a read error. The rearrangement joins TRBV27 to TRBJ1-2; no clear D. The CDR3 is 11 amino acids. Between the trimmed V and J ends, which lost 5 bases and 5 bases, there was a span of 6 bases. CDR1 is MNHEY and CDR2 is SMNVEV in the germline V gene (reference sequence). The CDR3 bases are TGTGCCAGCAGTGACGGGTATGGCTACACCTTC. Protein product: CASSDGYGYTF.

This clone was recorded once. The CDR3 loop is CASSLGYNEKLFF. The DNA of the CDR3 is TGTGCCAGCAGCCTCGGCTATAATGAAAAACTGTTTTTT. This rearrangement joins TRBV4-2 to TRBJ1-4, with no clear D. In germline, CDR1 is LGHNA, CDR2 YNFKEQ. V shed 4 bases and J shed 4 bases, with 7 bases lying between them. The CDR3 loop spans 13 amino acids.

This chain joins TRBV11-2 and TRBJ1-1, with D tentatively TRBD1 (5 bases). Per germline, CDR1 SGHAT and CDR2 FQNNGV. Trimming pared 4 bases from V and 6 bases from J, leaving 18 bases between. The CDR3 has 15 residues. CDR3 amino acids: CASSYWAGGAAEAFF. The CDR3 nucleotides read TGTGCCAGCAGCTATTGGGCCGGCGGGGCCGCTGAAGCTTTCTTT.